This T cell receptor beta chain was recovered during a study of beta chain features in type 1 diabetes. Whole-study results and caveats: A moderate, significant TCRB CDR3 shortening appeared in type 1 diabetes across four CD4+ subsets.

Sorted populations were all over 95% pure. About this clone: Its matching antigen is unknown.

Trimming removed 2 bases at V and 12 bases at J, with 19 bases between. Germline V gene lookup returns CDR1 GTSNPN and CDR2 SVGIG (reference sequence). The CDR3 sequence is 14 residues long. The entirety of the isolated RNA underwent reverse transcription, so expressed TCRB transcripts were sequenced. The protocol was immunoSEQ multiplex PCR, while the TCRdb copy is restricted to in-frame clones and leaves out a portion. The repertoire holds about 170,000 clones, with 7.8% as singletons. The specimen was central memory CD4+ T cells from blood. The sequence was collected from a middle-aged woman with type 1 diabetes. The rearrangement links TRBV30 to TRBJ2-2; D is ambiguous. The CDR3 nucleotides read TGTGCCTGGAGTAATCAGGTCCAATCCGGTCAGCTGTTTTTT. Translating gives CAWSNQVQSGQLFF.